This T cell receptor (beta chain) was captured in a study of CXCR3-negative and CXCR3-positive naive CD8 T cells. Through 5' RACE with UMI labels, the TRB cDNA libraries were prepared. TCRdb reanalyzed the 5' RACE reads and collapses them to one entry per CDR3 protein, without DNA. This sample's clone table lists about 82,000 distinct CDR3 sequences. CD45RO-CCR7+CD27+CD95- marked naive CD8+ T cells. General study points: Memory CD8+ cells showed much lower diversity, while both naive subsets were comparably high.

The CDR3 loop spans 16 amino acids. CDR1 and CDR2 (germline): MDHEN, SYDVKM. On this clonotype itself: Its antigen is not known.

This receptor was identified in a human donor in good health. Some clones in this sample may be carry-over from other donors' samples. Sequenced: naive CXCR3- CD8+ T cells from blood. Indicated subset: CD45RO-CCR7+CD27+CD95- naive CD8+ T cells lacking CXCR3 (TNR3-). This rearrangement joins TRBV28 to TRBJ2-7; the TCRdb call, TRBD2, lacks DNA for checking. CDR3 protein: CASSALGAGASYEQYF.